This T cell receptor beta chain appears in the sequencing data of a study of blood T cells in healthy people across ages. The junction had 16 bases not matched to a gene; V was cut back by 3 bases and J by 3 bases. The germline CDR1 and CDR2 sequences are LGHDT and YNNKEL (reference sequence). The CDR3 loop spans 19 amino acids. A J-beta primer mix and a sample-barcoded 5' primer were used in a second PCR of about 7 to 12 cycles. MiXCR was run by TCRdb on the 5' RACE reads, yielding one entry per CDR3 protein. The table records some 1,800,000 distinct CDR3 sequences, about 39% of them present only once.

The V and J genes are TRBV3-1 and TRBJ2-4; 8 bases match TRBD2. The TCR originated in a human donor in good health. The sequenced material came from blood. This CDR3 reads CASSQTGGGGQFDKNIQYF. CDR3 DNA: TGTGCCAGCAGCCAGACCGGCGGCGGGGGGCAATTCGACAAAAACATTCAGTACTTC.